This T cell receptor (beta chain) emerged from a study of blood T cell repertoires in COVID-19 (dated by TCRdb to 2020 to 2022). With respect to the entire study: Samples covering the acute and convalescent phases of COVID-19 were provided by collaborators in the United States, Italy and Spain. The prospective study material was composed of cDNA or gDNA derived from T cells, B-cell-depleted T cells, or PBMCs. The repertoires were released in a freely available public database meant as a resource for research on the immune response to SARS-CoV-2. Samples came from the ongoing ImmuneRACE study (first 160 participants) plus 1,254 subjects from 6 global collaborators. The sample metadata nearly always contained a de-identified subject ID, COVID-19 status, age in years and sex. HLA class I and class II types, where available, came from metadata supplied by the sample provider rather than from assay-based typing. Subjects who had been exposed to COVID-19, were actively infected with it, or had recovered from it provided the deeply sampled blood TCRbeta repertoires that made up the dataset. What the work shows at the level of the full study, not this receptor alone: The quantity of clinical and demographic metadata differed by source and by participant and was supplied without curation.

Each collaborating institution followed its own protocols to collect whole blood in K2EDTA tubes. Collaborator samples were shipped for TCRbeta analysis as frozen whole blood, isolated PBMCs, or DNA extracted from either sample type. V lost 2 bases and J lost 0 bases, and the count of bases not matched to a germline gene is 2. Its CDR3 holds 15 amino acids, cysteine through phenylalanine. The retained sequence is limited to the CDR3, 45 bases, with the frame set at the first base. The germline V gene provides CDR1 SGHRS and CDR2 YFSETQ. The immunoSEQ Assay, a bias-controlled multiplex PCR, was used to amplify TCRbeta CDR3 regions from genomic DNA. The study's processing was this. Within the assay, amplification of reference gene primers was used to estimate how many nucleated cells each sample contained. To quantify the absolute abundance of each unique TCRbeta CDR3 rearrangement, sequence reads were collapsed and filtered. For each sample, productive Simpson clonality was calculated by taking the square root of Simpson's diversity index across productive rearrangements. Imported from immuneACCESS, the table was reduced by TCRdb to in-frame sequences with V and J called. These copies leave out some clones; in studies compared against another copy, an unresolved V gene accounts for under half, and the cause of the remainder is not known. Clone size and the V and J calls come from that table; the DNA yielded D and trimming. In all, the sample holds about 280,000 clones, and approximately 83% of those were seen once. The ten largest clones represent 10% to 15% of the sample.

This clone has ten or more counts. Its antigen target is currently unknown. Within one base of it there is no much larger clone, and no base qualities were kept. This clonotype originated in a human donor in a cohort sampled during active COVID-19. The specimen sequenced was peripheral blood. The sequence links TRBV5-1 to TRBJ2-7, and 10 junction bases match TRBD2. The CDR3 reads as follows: CASSLTSGNSYEQYF. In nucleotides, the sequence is TGCGCCAGCAGCTTAACTAGCGGGAACTCCTACGAGCAGTACTTC.